A single sample is the source of the 14 T cell receptor beta chains below, sequenced in a study of T cells in Graves' hyperthyroidism and ophthalmopathy. Amplification of TCR beta CDR3 regions was performed using RNA transcripts as template. With the HTBI primer set, the TCR CDR3 went through a first round of RT-PCR. TCRdb re-derived calls from the multiplex PCR reads in MiXCR, one entry per CDR3 protein. The profile shows approximately 690,000 distinct CDR3 sequences, less than 25% of them singletons. The sequenced sample consisted of blood. All receptors come from a young man with Graves' ophthalmopathy.

In DNA, the CDR3 is TGTGCCAGCGGCAGCTTACAGGGCGCCTATAATTCACCCCTCCACTTT. It yields the protein CASGSLQGAYNSPLHF. The J gene is TRBJ1-6, the V gene TRBV28; perhaps TRBD1 as D (6 bases). The V and J ends lost 8 bases and 2 bases respectively, with 16 bases between them. From germline, CDR1 is MDHEN and CDR2 SYDVKM. The length of the CDR3 is 16 residues.

The chain links TRBV10-2 to TRBJ2-7, with TRBD1 identical over 9 bases. Germline V gene data show CDR1 as WSHSY and CDR2 as SAAADI. Trimming removed 6 bases from V and 4 bases from J; junction bases left unmatched: 7. The CDR3 covers 14 residues. The CDR3, as DNA: TGCGCCAGCAGCAACGGGACAGGGAGGTACGAGCAGTACTTC. It is translated as CASSNGTGRYEQYF.

A note on this clonotype: A read error may account for a junction end that differs from germline. The V and J genes are TRBV2 and TRBJ2-7, with D possibly being TRBD1 (8 bases). In germline, CDR1 is SNHLY, CDR2 FYNNEI. The CDR3 sequence is 13 residues long. This CDR3 is CVSSTDRGGEQYF. The CDR3 bases are TGTGTCAGCAGTACTGACAGGGGAGGGGAGCAGTACTTC.

This clonotype was observed at least ten times. V usage is TRBV7-3 and J usage is TRBJ2-5; the match to TRBD2 covers 8 bases. Germline V lookup: CDR1 SGHTA, CDR2 FQGTGA. J was trimmed by 2 bases and V by 5 bases; bases with no gene match: 4. The CDR3 runs 14 residues. DNA of the CDR3: TGTGCCAGCAGCCTACTAGCGGCGCAAGAGACCCAGTACTTC. It yields the protein CASSLLAAQETQYF.

This clonotype was found many times. The chain employs TRBV28 and TRBJ2-7; 8 bases are a match to TRBD1. V lost 7 bases and J lost 4; bases outside the gene matches: 9. The CDR3 has 14 amino acids. Germline V gives CDR1 MDHEN, CDR2 SYDVKM. This chain's CDR3 is CASIKRDRLYEQYF. The CDR3 bases are TGTGCCAGCATTAAACGGGACAGGTTGTACGAGCAGTACTTC.

This chain connects TRBV4-1 to TRBJ2-5; 8 bases align to TRBD1. The CDR3 is made up of 14 amino acids. CDR1 and CDR2 (germline): MGHRA, YSYEKL. V lost 0 bases, J lost 7 bases, and 4 bases stayed unmatched. This CDR3 reads CASSQDRGLGTQYF. For the CDR3, the DNA is TGCGCCAGCAGCCAAGACAGGGGGCTGGGGACCCAGTACTTC.

This clonotype has only a few counts. The V gene is TRBV6-1, the J gene TRBJ2-5; TRBD1 might be the D (6 bases). The length of the CDR3 is 13 residues. Trimming took 6 bases from V and 1 from J, leaving 9 bases between them. Per the germline V gene, CDR1 is MNHNS and CDR2 is SASEGT. CDR3 amino acids: CASRGQVQETQYF. Written as DNA, the CDR3 is TGTGCCAGCAGGGGACAAGTCCAAGAGACCCAGTACTTC.

This clonotype occurred a few times. The chain recombines TRBV6-1 with TRBJ1-1, with 8 positions matching TRBD1. The germline V gene encodes CDR1 MNHNS and CDR2 SASEGT. Losses at the gene ends were 5 bases for V and 6 bases for J; bases not matched to a gene: 8. This CDR3 is 14 amino acids long. CDR3 loop: CASSYDRGISEAFF. CDR3 coding DNA: TGTGCCAGCAGTTACGACAGGGGAATCTCTGAAGCTTTCTTT.

This clonotype was observed a handful of times. The chain joins TRBV27 to TRBJ2-7; D might be TRBD1 or TRBD2, each matching 5 bases. This CDR3 is 14 amino acids long. V lost 5 bases and J 2 bases, leaving 13 bases between the germline ends. Looked up from germline, CDR1 is MNHEY and CDR2 is SMNVEV (reference sequence). As DNA, the CDR3 is TGTGCCAGCAGTCCATCGGGACCCGCCTACGAGCAGTACTTC. Protein sequence: CASSPSGPAYEQYF.

This clonotype was observed a few times. V gene TRBV29-1 combines with J gene TRBJ1-6; D is ambiguous. Germline V gives CDR1 SQVTM, CDR2 ANQGSEA. The CDR3 is made up of 14 amino acids. Trimming cost V 7 bases and J 7 bases, with 17 bases left between them. This CDR3 reads CSATTQAANSPLHF. In nucleotides, the CDR3 is TGCAGCGCCACTACTCAAGCCGCCAATTCACCCCTCCACTTT.

This sequence joins TRBV10-3 and TRBJ2-3; 9 bases are a match to TRBD2. This CDR3 is built from 17 residues. Germline CDR1 and CDR2: ENHRY and SYGVKD. The ends lost 0 bases at V and 6 bases at J; junction bases unmatched: 10. Here the CDR3 DNA reads TGTGCCATCAGTGAGTCCGGCCGCGGGAGGGCCGGGGATACGCAGTATTTT. This translates into CAISESGRGRAGDTQYF.

The chain is built from TRBV11-1 and TRBJ2-1; 12 bases agree with TRBD2. Unmatched junction bases numbered 8, after V lost 6 bases and J lost 5 bases. Germline V CDR1 and CDR2: SGHAT, FQDESV (reference sequence). The CDR3 loop spans 16 amino acids. The CDR3 sequence: CASSPRTSGIDNEQFF. The CDR3 nucleotides are TGTGCCAGCAGTCCGCGGACTAGCGGGATAGACAATGAGCAGTTCTTC.

The chain carries TRBV6-9 and TRBJ2-1; 7 nucleotides match TRBD2. Germline V lookup: CDR1 MNHGY, CDR2 SVAAGI. V lost 2 bases and J lost 9; bases outside the gene matches: 4. The CDR3 length is 13 residues. The DNA for the CDR3 is TGTGCCAGCAGTTATGTCCCGGGGGGTGAGCAGTTCTTC. This translates into CASSYVPGGEQFF.

The J gene is TRBJ2-5, the V gene TRBV20-1; 8 nucleotides match TRBD2. The CDR3 sequence is 16 residues long. Germline assignment: CDR1 DFQATT and CDR2 SNEGSKA (reference sequence). V lost 0 bases, J lost 4 bases, and 10 bases stayed unmatched. CDR3 DNA sequence: TGCAGTGCTAGAGAAGCCGGGAGGGCCGTCGGAGAGACCCAGTACTTC. It translates to CSAREAGRAVGETQYF.